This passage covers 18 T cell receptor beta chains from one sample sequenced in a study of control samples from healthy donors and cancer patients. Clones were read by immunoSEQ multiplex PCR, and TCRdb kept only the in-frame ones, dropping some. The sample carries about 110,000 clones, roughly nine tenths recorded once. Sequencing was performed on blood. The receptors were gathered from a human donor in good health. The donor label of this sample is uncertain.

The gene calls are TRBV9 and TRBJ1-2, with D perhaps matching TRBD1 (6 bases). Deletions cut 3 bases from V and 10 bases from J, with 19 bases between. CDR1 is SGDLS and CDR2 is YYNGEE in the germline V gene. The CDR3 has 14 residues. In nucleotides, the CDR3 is TGTGCCAGCAGCGGCGCGGGGGACACGAGGGACTACACCTTC. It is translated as CASSGAGDTRDYTF.

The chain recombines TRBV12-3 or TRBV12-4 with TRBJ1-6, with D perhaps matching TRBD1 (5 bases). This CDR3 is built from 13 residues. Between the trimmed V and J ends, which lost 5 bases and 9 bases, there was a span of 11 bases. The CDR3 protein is CASSPRGSSPLHF. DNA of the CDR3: TGTGCCAGCAGTCCAAGGGGTAGTTCACCCCTCCACTTT.

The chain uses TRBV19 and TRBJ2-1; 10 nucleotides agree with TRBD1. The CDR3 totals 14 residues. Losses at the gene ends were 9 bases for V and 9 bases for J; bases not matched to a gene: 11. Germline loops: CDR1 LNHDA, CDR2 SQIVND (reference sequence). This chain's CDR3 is CASSGTGARAEQFF. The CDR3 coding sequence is TGTGCCAGCTCCGGGACAGGGGCGAGGGCTGAGCAGTTCTTC.

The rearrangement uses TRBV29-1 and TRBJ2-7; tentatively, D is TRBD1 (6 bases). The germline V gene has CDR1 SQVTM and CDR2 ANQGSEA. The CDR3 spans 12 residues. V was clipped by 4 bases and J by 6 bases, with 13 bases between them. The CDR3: CSVADSRIEQYF. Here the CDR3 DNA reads TGCAGCGTTGCGGACAGTCGCATCGAGCAGTACTTC.

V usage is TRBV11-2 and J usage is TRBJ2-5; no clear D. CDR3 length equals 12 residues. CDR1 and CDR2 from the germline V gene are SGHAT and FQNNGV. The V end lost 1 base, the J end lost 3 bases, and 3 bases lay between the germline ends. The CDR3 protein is CASSLAKETQYF. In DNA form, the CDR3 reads TGTGCCAGCAGCTTAGCCAAAGAGACCCAGTACTTC.

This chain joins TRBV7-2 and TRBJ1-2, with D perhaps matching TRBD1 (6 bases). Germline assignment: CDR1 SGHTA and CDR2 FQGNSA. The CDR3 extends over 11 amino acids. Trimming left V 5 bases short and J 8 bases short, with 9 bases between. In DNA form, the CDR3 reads TGTGCCAGCAGCGTAGACAGGGGCTACACCTTC. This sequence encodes CASSVDRGYTF.

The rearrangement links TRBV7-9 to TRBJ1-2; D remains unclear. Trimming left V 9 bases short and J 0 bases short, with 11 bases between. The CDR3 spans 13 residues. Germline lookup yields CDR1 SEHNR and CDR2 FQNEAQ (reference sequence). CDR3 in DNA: TGTGCCAGTACAGCGCTACCTAACTATGGCTACACCTTC. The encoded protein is CASTALPNYGYTF.

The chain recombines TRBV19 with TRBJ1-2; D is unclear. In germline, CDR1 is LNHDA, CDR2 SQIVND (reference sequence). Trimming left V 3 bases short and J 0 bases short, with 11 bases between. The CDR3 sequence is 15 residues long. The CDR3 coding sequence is TGTGCCAGTAGTATTCCGGCAGAAGCTAACTATGGCTACACCTTC. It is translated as CASSIPAEANYGYTF.

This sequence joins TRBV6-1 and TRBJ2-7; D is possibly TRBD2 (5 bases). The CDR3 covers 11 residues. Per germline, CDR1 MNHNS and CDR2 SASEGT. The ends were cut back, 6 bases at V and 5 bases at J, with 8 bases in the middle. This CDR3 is CASRKGDEQYF. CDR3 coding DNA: TGTGCCAGCAGAAAGGGAGACGAGCAGTACTTC.

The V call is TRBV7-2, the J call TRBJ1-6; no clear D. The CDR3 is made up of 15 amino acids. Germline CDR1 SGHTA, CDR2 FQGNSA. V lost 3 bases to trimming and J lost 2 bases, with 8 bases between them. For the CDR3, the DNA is TGTGCCAGCAGCTTCGGAAGTACCTATAATTCACCCCTCCACTTT. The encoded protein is CASSFGSTYNSPLHF.

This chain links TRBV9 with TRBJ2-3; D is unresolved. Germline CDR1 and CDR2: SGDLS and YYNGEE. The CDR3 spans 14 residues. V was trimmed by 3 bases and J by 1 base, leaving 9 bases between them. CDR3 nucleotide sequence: TGTGCCAGCAGCGCAACACCTCGCACAGATACGCAGTATTTT. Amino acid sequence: CASSATPRTDTQYF.

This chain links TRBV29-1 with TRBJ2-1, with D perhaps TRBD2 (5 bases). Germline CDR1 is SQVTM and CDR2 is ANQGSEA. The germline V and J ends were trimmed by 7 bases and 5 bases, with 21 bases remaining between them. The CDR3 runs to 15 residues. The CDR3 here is CSAAPPSGVHNEQFF. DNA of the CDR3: TGCAGCGCTGCCCCCCCCAGCGGAGTGCACAATGAGCAGTTCTTC.

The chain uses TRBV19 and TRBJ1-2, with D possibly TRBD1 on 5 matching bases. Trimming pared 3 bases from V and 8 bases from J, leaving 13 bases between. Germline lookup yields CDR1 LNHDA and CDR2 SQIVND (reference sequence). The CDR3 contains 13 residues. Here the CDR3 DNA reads TGTGCCAGTAGTATGGGGGGACGCGGCGGCTACACCTTC. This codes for CASSMGGRGGYTF.

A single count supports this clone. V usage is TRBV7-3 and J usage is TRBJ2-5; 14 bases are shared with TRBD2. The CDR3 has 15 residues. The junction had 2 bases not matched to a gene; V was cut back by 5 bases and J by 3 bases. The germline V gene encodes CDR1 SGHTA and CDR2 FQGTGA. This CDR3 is CASSKGLAGEETQYF. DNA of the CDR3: TGTGCCAGCAGCAAGGGACTAGCGGGGGAAGAGACCCAGTACTTC.

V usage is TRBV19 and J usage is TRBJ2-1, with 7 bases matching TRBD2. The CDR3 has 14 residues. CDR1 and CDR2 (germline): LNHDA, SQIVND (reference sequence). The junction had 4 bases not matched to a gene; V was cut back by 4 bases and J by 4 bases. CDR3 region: CASSKLAAYNEQFF. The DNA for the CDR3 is TGTGCCAGTAGTAAGCTAGCGGCTTACAATGAGCAGTTCTTC.

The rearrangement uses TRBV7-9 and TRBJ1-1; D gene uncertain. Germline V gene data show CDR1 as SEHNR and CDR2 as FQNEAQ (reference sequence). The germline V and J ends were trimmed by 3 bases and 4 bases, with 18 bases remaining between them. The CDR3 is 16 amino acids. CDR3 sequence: CASSFARIGDGTEAFF. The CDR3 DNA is TGTGCCAGCAGCTTCGCTAGAATCGGAGATGGCACTGAAGCTTTCTTT. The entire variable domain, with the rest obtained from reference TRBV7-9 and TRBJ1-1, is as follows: DTGVSQNPRHKITKRGQNVTFRCDPISEHNRLYWYRQTLGQGPEFLTYFQNEAQLEKSRLLSDRFSAERPKGSFSTLEIQRTEQGDSAMYLCASSFARIGDGTEAFFGQGTRLTVV.

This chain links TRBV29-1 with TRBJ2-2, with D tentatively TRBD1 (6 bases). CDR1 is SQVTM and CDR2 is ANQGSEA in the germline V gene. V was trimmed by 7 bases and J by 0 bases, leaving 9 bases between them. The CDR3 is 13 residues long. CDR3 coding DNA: TGCAGCGGGGGACATGCGAACACCGGGGAGCTGTTTTTT. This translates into CSGGHANTGELFF.

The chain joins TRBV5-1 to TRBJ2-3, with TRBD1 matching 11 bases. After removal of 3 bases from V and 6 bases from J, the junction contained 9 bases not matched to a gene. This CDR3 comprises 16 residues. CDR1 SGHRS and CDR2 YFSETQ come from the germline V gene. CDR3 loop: CASSSGQGGAGDTQYF. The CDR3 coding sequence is TGCGCCAGCAGCTCGGGACAGGGGGGCGCGGGGGATACGCAGTATTTT.